This TCR beta chain was sequenced in a study of blood T cell repertoires in COVID-19. Background on the study: The cDNA or gDNA used as material had been derived from T cells, B-cell-depleted T cells, or PBMCs.

The CDR3 sequence is 12 residues long. V lost 7 bases, J lost 7 bases, and 4 bases stayed unmatched. Germline V lookup: CDR1 ENHRY, CDR2 SYGVKD. Only a few counts were recorded for this clone. The table came from immunoSEQ multiplex PCR; TCRdb's copy has only in-frame clones and leaves some out. The repertoire holds about 64,000 clones, with roughly 80% as singletons. The specimen was peripheral blood. The sequence was collected from a man between 60 and 75 years old with COVID-19, enrolled during active disease. This chain connects TRBV10-3 to TRBJ1-2, with 9 nucleotides matching TRBD1. This chain's CDR3 is CAINGQGSGYTF. The CDR3 nucleotides read TGTGCCATCAATGGACAGGGGTCTGGCTACACCTTC.